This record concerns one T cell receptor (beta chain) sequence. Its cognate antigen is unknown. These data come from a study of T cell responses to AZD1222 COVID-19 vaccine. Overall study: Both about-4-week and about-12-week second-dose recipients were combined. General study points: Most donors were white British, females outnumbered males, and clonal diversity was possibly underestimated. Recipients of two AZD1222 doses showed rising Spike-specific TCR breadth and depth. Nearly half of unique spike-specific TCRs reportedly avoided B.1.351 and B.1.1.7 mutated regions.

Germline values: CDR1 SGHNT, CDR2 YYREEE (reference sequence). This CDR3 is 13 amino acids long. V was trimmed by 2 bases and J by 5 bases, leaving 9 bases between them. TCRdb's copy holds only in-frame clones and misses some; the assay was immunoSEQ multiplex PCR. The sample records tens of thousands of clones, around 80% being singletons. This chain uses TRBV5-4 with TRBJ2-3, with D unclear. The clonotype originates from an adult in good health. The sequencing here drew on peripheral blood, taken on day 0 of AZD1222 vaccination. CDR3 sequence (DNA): TGTGCCAGCAGCTTTCGAGATAAAGATACGCAGTATTTT. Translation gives CASSFRDKDTQYF.